The 23 T cell receptor beta chains in this list originate from one sample, sequenced in a study of CD8 T cells in Susac syndrome. Reverse transcription of about 0.5 to 1 ug RNA was carried out with random hexamers. TCRdb re-called the immunoSEQ multiplex PCR reads through MiXCR, storing one row per CDR3 protein. The sample includes roughly 200,000 distinct CDR3 sequences, around 93% of them seen just once. Sequenced material: CD4+ T cells from PBMCs. These receptors were obtained from a human donor with multiple sclerosis.

The rearrangement links TRBV29-1 to TRBJ1-2, with TRBD1 identical over 9 bases. V was pared by 5 bases and J by 1 base, with 14 bases of the junction left unmatched. Germline V gives CDR1 SQVTM, CDR2 ANQGSEA. The CDR3 contains 17 residues. The CDR3 reads CSVSGTGLGIDNYGYTF. CDR3 DNA sequence: TGCAGCGTTTCCGGGACAGGGCTGGGTATCGATAACTATGGCTACACCTTC. The whole variable domain, filled in from reference TRBV29-1 and TRBJ1-2, reads SAVISQKPSRDICQRGTSLTIQCQVDSQVTMMFWYRQQPGQSLTLIATANQGSEATYESGFVIDKFPISRPNLTFSTLTVSNMSPEDSSIYLCSVSGTGLGIDNYGYTFGSGTRLTVV.

V usage is TRBV7-9 and J usage is TRBJ1-2; TRBD1 agrees at 7 bases. Trimming at V came to 2 bases and at J to 5 bases, leaving 5 bases not matched to a gene. The germline V gene has CDR1 SEHNR and CDR2 FQNEAQ (reference sequence). There are 14 residues in the CDR3. The CDR3: CASSLPGGTYGYTF. CDR3 bases: TGTGCCAGCAGCTTACCAGGGGGGACATATGGCTACACCTTC.

The rearrangement uses TRBV5-1 and TRBJ2-6, with D possibly TRBD1 on 6 matching bases. Germline CDR1 reads SGHRS; CDR2 reads YFSETQ. This CDR3 comprises 16 residues. The ends were cut back, 0 bases at V and 3 bases at J, with 10 bases in the middle. CDR3 sequence: CASSLAGVDGANVLTF. The CDR3 DNA reads as TGCGCCAGCAGCTTGGCAGGGGTGGATGGGGCCAACGTCCTGACTTTC.

V is TRBV30 and J is TRBJ1-6, with a weak D call TRBD1 (5 bases). The V gene's germline CDR1 is GTSNPN and CDR2 SVGIG (reference sequence). V lost 2 bases and J lost 9, with 20 bases in between. The length of the CDR3 is 16 residues. CDR3 DNA sequence: TGTGCCTGGAGTCCTCGAATGCAGGGTATTACTTCACCCCTCCACTTT. It specifies CAWSPRMQGITSPLHF.

Concerning this clonotype: A junction boundary mismatches the germline segment, possibly from a read error. The chain is built from TRBV19 and TRBJ1-6; possible D gene TRBD1, 5 bases. The CDR3 runs 15 residues. Germline V gene lookup returns CDR1 LNHDA and CDR2 SQIVND (reference sequence). DNA of the CDR3: TGTGCCAGTAGTGAGAGGGGTCACTATAATTCACCCTTCCACTTT. Translation gives CASSERGHYNSPFHF.

The chain combines TRBV11-2 with TRBJ1-1, with 12 bases fitting TRBD1. Germline lookup yields CDR1 SGHAT and CDR2 FQNNGV. Germline trimming cut 3 bases from V and 1 base from J; bases unmatched to any gene: 6. The CDR3 runs 17 residues. The CDR3 DNA is TGTGCCAGCAGCTTCCGGGACAGGGGGCCAGGGAACACTGAAGCTTTCTTT. This sequence encodes CASSFRDRGPGNTEAFF.

The gene calls are TRBV27 and TRBJ1-1; tentatively, D is TRBD1 (5 bases). This CDR3 is built from 13 residues. V dropped 4 bases and J dropped 3 bases, with 9 bases sitting between them. Germline loops: CDR1 MNHEY, CDR2 SMNVEV (reference sequence). The CDR3: CASSSPGYTEAFF. The CDR3 DNA sequence: TGTGCCAGCAGTTCGCCAGGGTACACTGAAGCTTTCTTT.

CDR3: CASSPQLRGSPLHF. The DNA for the CDR3 is TGTGCCAGCAGCCCGCAGCTACGCGGTTCACCCCTCCACTTT. This chain links TRBV3-1 with TRBJ1-6; no firm D call. Germline lookup yields CDR1 LGHDT and CDR2 YNNKEL (reference sequence). There are 14 residues in the CDR3. Trimming cost V 4 bases and J 9 bases, with 13 bases left between them.

This chain joins TRBV29-1 and TRBJ2-3, with 10 bases matching TRBD1. The V and J ends lost 5 bases and 3 bases, in that order; junction bases with no gene match: 5. There are 14 residues in the CDR3. CDR1 is SQVTM, CDR2 ANQGSEA, per germline. The CDR3 DNA reads as TGCAGCGTTAAACTGGACAGGGGGACAGATACGCAGTATTTT. Amino acid sequence: CSVKLDRGTDTQYF.

The J gene is TRBJ2-3, the V gene TRBV20-1, with TRBD1 identical over 9 bases. CDR1 is DFQATT, CDR2 SNEGSKA, per germline (reference sequence). There are 15 residues in the CDR3. J lost 4 bases, V lost 5 bases, and 10 bases had no gene match. CDR3: CSARTGGGFADTQYF. The CDR3 bases are TGCAGTGCTCGCACAGGGGGCGGGTTCGCAGATACGCAGTATTTT.

The chain recombines TRBV20-1 with TRBJ2-5; 12 nucleotides align to TRBD1. The CDR3 totals 14 residues. CDR1 is DFQATT and CDR2 is SNEGSKA in the germline V gene (reference sequence). V shed 6 bases and J 5 bases; nucleotides not matched to a gene: 7. The CDR3 loop reads CSAPGTGGGETQYF. The DNA of the CDR3 is TGCAGTGCCCCCGGGACAGGGGGCGGGGAGACCCAGTACTTC.

The CDR3 sequence is CASSKGIAGNTIYF. In DNA, the CDR3 is TGTGCCAGCAGTAAGGGTATCGCTGGAAACACCATATATTTT. The chain uses TRBV2 and TRBJ1-3; D is undetermined. V lost 5 bases and J lost 2, with 10 bases in between. The CDR3 extends over 14 amino acids. The germline V gene has CDR1 SNHLY and CDR2 FYNNEI.

This rearrangement joins TRBV20-1 to TRBJ1-6, with D unresolved. In germline, CDR1 is DFQATT, CDR2 SNEGSKA (reference sequence). V shed 0 bases and J shed 5 bases, with 14 bases lying between them. CDR3 length: 16 residues. The CDR3 DNA sequence: TGCAGTGCTAGAGAACCGCCAGGAGGGAATAATTCACCCCTCCACTTT. Translated: CSAREPPGGNNSPLHF.

This sequence joins TRBV7-8 and TRBJ2-3; D may correspond to TRBD1 or TRBD2 (5 bases each). Germline-derived CDR1 and CDR2 are SGHVS and FQNEAQ. V lost 1 base, J lost 9 bases, and 14 bases lay in between. This CDR3 contains 14 residues. CDR3 loop: CASSLGNRDGTQYF. The DNA for the CDR3 is TGTGCCAGCAGCTTAGGCAACCGGGACGGCACGCAGTATTTT. The full variable domain, completed using reference TRBV7-8 and TRBJ2-3, is GAGVSQSPRYKVAKRGQDVALRCDPISGHVSLFWYQQALGQGPEFLTYFQNEAQLDKSGLPSDRFFAERPEGSVSTLKIQRTQQEDSAVYLCASSLGNRDGTQYFGPGTRLTVL.

The rearrangement joins TRBV5-1 to TRBJ2-1; 11 nucleotides agree with TRBD2. CDR3 size: 16 residues. After removal of 4 bases from V and 7 bases from J, the junction contained 10 bases not matched to a gene. Germline values: CDR1 SGHRS, CDR2 YFSETQ. CDR3 nucleotides: TGCGCCAGCAGCGTGACCTTAGCGGGGGGGCAGAATGAGCAGTTCTTC. Protein product: CASSVTLAGGQNEQFF.

This clonotype was picked up one time. The genes are TRBV20-1 and TRBJ2-3; 9 bases are shared with TRBD1. The length of the CDR3 is 17 residues. Losses at the gene ends were 4 bases for V and 3 bases for J; bases not matched to a gene: 14. Germline loops: CDR1 DFQATT, CDR2 SNEGSKA (reference sequence). The CDR3 spells CSATGGGVDRGTDTQYF. The CDR3 coding sequence is TGCAGTGCTACCGGCGGTGGTGTGGACAGGGGAACAGATACGCAGTATTTT.

CDR3 loop: CSFRDRVGETQYF. The CDR3 region has the DNA TGCAGCTTCCGGGACAGGGTAGGGGAGACCCAGTACTTC. This chain connects TRBV29-1 to TRBJ2-5; 9 bases match TRBD1. Germline trimming cut 8 bases from V and 5 bases from J; bases unmatched to any gene: 9. Germline V gives CDR1 SQVTM, CDR2 ANQGSEA. The CDR3 consists of 13 residues. The complete variable domain, with remaining parts taken from reference TRBV29-1 and TRBJ2-5, reads SAVISQKPSRDICQRGTSLTIQCQVDSQVTMMFWYRQQPGQSLTLIATANQGSEATYESGFVIDKFPISRPNLTFSTLTVSNMSPEDSSIYLCSFRDRVGETQYFGPGTRLLVL.

The chain couples TRBV30 to TRBJ1-1; the D is unclear. V was pared by 2 bases and J by 10 bases, with 20 bases between. CDR1 and CDR2 from the germline V gene are GTSNPN and SVGIG (reference sequence). The CDR3 loop spans 14 amino acids. The CDR3 reads CAWSQADDRSGAFF. The CDR3, as DNA: TGTGCCTGGAGTCAGGCGGACGATCGAAGTGGAGCTTTCTTT.

The J gene is TRBJ2-1, the V gene TRBV3-1, with 10 bases identical to TRBD1. CDR3 length equals 16 residues. The germline gives CDR1 LGHDT, CDR2 YNNKEL (reference sequence). The V segment lost 1 base and the J segment 10 bases; nucleotides outside the gene matches: 10. In DNA, the CDR3 is TGTGCCAGCAGCCAAGTTGGTGGGACAGGGGCGATCGAGCAGTTCTTC. It yields the protein CASSQVGGTGAIEQFF.

V is TRBV24-1 and J is TRBJ2-3; no firm D call. The V gene's germline CDR1 is KGHDR and CDR2 SFDVKD. Trimming took off 2 bases at V and 1 base at J, with 6 bases between the two ends. CDR3 length: 14 residues. This CDR3 is CATSDSGRTDTQYF. In DNA, the CDR3 is TGTGCCACCAGTGATTCCGGCCGCACAGATACGCAGTATTTT.

The chain is built from TRBV18 and TRBJ1-1, with 7 bases that match TRBD1. With V trimmed by 8 bases and J by 3 bases, 6 bases remained unmatched. CDR1 and CDR2 from the germline V gene are KGHSH and LQKENI. The CDR3 has 13 residues. The CDR3 coding sequence is TGTGCCAGCAGACAGGGCCTAGACACTGAAGCTTTCTTT. Translating it yields CASRQGLDTEAFF.

V is TRBV7-2 and J is TRBJ1-2; D perhaps matches TRBD1 (6 bases). The CDR3 runs 13 residues. Per germline, CDR1 SGHTA and CDR2 FQGNSA. Trimming cost V 5 bases and J 4 bases, with 11 bases left between them. CDR3 loop: CASSRDMGYGYTF. CDR3 in DNA: TGTGCCAGCAGCCGGGACATGGGCTATGGCTACACCTTC.

This chain uses TRBV24-1 with TRBJ1-2; the D gene is possibly TRBD1 (5 bases). Germline values: CDR1 KGHDR, CDR2 SFDVKD. V lost 7 bases and J lost 4, with 12 bases in between. CDR3 length equals 13 residues. CDR3 bases: TGTGCCACCAGCGAGGGGTCGTCCTATGGCTACACCTTC. Translation gives CATSEGSSYGYTF.